This T cell receptor beta chain was captured in a study of vaccination and CD4 T cells after COVID-19. At the level of the study: Post-COVID specimens were obtained a median around 100 days after diagnosis (range 35 to 161). Findings and limits, study-wide: The study found that a median around 90% of reactive clones in convalescent patients appeared only post-vaccination.

Described treatment: 10-day PBMC culture with coronavirus spike peptide pools or control peptides (ViraFEST assay). Cultures used over 1.5 million PBMCs per well, approximately 9.2 IU/ml IL-2 and approximately 9.5 ug/ml peptides. CD4+ T cells that had been cultured provided DNA sequenced with the Oncomine TCR Beta short-read assay. TCRdb used MiXCR to reprocess the PCR reads, holding one entry per CDR3 protein. The data contain some 10,000 distinct CDR3 sequences, 22% of them seen just once; the ten biggest clones take up 12%. V was cut by 8 bases and J by 4 bases, with 21 bases left in between. This CDR3 has 15 amino acids. Germline lookup yields CDR1 MDHEN and CDR2 SYDVKM. In this sample, this clonotype turned up a few times. Its antigen is not known.

This receptor was obtained from a human donor who had recovered from COVID-19. Here the sequenced sample was CD4+ T cells from blood, cultured in vitro, taken after SARS-CoV-2 vaccination. The chain is built from TRBV28 and TRBJ2-7; D is possibly TRBD2 (5 bases). The CDR3 DNA is TGTGCCAGCTGGTCGAAAGGACGGGGTGGGTACGAGCAGTACTTC. Translating gives CASWSKGRGGYEQYF.